Listed below are T cell receptor beta chains from one sample, sequenced in a study of blood T cell repertoires in COVID-19. TCRdb's copy holds only in-frame clones and misses some; the assay was immunoSEQ multiplex PCR. The sample carries 150,000 to 200,000 clones, 80% recorded once. The sequenced sample consisted of PBMCs or T cells enriched from blood (not recorded which). Receptor source: a man between 40 and 49 years old who had recovered from COVID-19. CDR3s include the opening cysteine and the closing phenylalanine or tryptophan. Fields, in order: V gene, clone size, D gene, J gene, CDR3 DNA, CDR3 protein. A D gene is named only where the DNA matches it firmly. Expanded clones are given a class, and other clones once, few, many or no size at all.

>TRBV30|NA|NA|TRBJ2-7
TGTGCCTGTGGGGGGGCAGGGGGCAACTACGAGCAGTACTTC
CACGGAGGNYEQYF
>TRBV11-2|NA|NA|TRBJ1-1
TGTGCCAGCAGCTCCAGCGACAGTTCCTCTGAAGCTTTCTTT
CASSSSDSSSEAFF
>TRBV6-5|NA|TRBD1|TRBJ2-7
TGTGCCAGCAGTTCTCTTGGGACAGGGCAATACGAGCAGTACTTC
CASSSLGTGQYEQYF
>TRBV7-3|NA|NA|TRBJ2-2
TGTGCCAGCAGCTTAAGTCCCCAGGGGGGCACCGGGGAGCTGTTTTTT
CASSLSPQGGTGELFF
>TRBV12-3/TRBV12-4|NA|NA|TRBJ1-5
TGTGCCAGCAGTTTAACAAGCGATCAGCCCCAGCATTTT
CASSLTSDQPQHF
>TRBV18|NA|NA|TRBJ1-2
TGTGCCAGCTCACCGACTCGCGATGGCTACACCTTC
CASSPTRDGYTF
>TRBV6-5|NA|NA|TRBJ1-6
TGTGCCAGCAGTTACTACTGGCCAGAAAGCGGATCACCCCTCCACTTT
CASSYYWPESGSPLHF
>TRBV7-3|NA|NA|TRBJ2-3
TGTGCCAGCAGCCCCATTAGGGAGTCCGATACGCAGTATTTT
CASSPIRESDTQYF
>TRBV27|few|NA|TRBJ1-6
TGTGCCAGCACCCCCCGTCCAGGGATGGATTCACCCCTCCACTTT
CASTPRPGMDSPLHF
>TRBV19|NA|TRBD1|TRBJ1-1
TGTGCCAGTAATAAGGGACAGATGAACACTGAAGCTTTCTTT
CASNKGQMNTEAFF
>TRBV13|few|TRBD1|TRBJ1-3
TGTGCCAGCAGCTCAAACAGGGGGTCGAGCGGAAACACCATATATTTT
CASSSNRGSSGNTIYF
>TRBV20-1|NA|NA|TRBJ2-5
TGCAGTGCTAGTCCCGGAGGGGAGACCCAGTACTTC
CSASPGGETQYF
>TRBV2|few|TRBD2|TRBJ2-2
TGTGCCAGCAGTGAGTTCAGCGGGGGGACCGGGGAGCTGTTTTTT
CASSEFSGGTGELFF
>TRBV2|NA|NA|TRBJ1-5
TGTGCCAGCAGCCGAGCTGATAGCAATCAGCCCCAGCATTTT
CASSRADSNQPQHF
>TRBV30|NA|NA|TRBJ1-6
TGTGCCTGGAGTAAGGAGCGGGAGGCCTATAATTCACCCCTCCACTTT
CAWSKEREAYNSPLHF
>TRBV27|NA|TRBD1|TRBJ2-4
TGTGCCAGCCGGTCAGGGGGCCCCGCCAAAAACATTCAGTACTTC
CASRSGGPAKNIQYF
>TRBV6-5|once|NA|TRBJ2-3
TGTGCCAGCCTCCTAGAATCAGATACGCAGTATTTT
CASLLESDTQYF
>TRBV5-1|NA|NA|TRBJ1-2
TGCGCCAGCAGCTTGAACGCAGCTAACTATGGCTACACCTTC
CASSLNAANYGYTF
>TRBV25-1|NA|TRBD1|TRBJ2-1
TGTGCCAGCAGTGAAAGGGGACAGGGGAGTAGTGAGCAGTTCTTC
CASSERGQGSSEQFF
>TRBV7-8|NA|NA|TRBJ2-4
TGTGCCAGCACCTACAACCTGGGGCTAGCCAAAAACATTCAGTACTTC
CASTYNLGLAKNIQYF
>TRBV7-8|few|NA|TRBJ2-7
TGTGCCAGCAGCCCAAACTACGAGCAGTACTTC
CASSPNYEQYF
>TRBV2|many|NA|TRBJ1-5
TGTGCCAGCGGTTACTATAGCAATCAGCCCCAGCATTTT
CASGYYSNQPQHF
>TRBV3-1/TRBV3-2|NA|NA|TRBJ1-2
TGTGCCAGCAGCCAAGGCGGTCTGGGGGCTAGGTATGGCTACACCTTC
CASSQGGLGARYGYTF
>TRBV6-5|NA|NA|TRBJ1-1
TGTGCCAGCAGTCGTTCCCAGGGTGGCTTCACTGAAGCTTTCTTT
CASSRSQGGFTEAFF
>TRBV20-1|NA|TRBD1|TRBJ1-5
TGCAGTGCTAGTCTCGCTGGCAGGGGGCGGGATCAGCCCCAGCATTTT
CSASLAGRGRDQPQHF
>TRBV19|few|TRBD2|TRBJ2-1
TGTGCCAGTAGTACCCGACTAGCGGGGGCGATAAGCTCCTACAATGAGCAGTTCTTC
CASSTRLAGAISSYNEQFF
>TRBV2|NA|NA|TRBJ2-3
TGTGCCAGCTCTACCTCACCCGATACGCAGTATTTT
CASSTSPDTQYF
>TRBV5-4|NA|TRBD2|TRBJ2-2
TGTGCCAGCAGCCCCGGCGGGGGGAGTTTCCCCGGGGAGCTGTTTTTT
CASSPGGGSFPGELFF
>TRBV11-3|NA|TRBD2|TRBJ2-3
TGTGCCAGCAGCTTATTCGGGGCTAGCGGTACGCAGTATTTT
CASSLFGASGTQYF
>TRBV9|NA|TRBD2|TRBJ2-2
TGTGCCAGCAGCGTTTCTAGCGGGGGCTCCCACCCCGGGGAGCTGTTTTTT
CASSVSSGGSHPGELFF
>TRBV5-1|NA|NA|TRBJ1-2
TGCGCCAGCAGCTTAATACAGGGCCCGGATGGCTACACCTTC
CASSLIQGPDGYTF
>TRBV4-1|once|NA|TRBJ1-4
TGCGCCAGCAGCCAGTTACCAGCTAATGAAAAACTGTTTTTT
CASSQLPANEKLFF
>TRBV5-1|NA|TRBD1|TRBJ1-2
TGCGCCAGCAGCAGCGGAACAGGGGTTGGCTATGGCTACACCTTC
CASSSGTGVGYGYTF
>TRBV10-3|few|TRBD1|TRBJ2-2
TGTGCCATCAGTCCCGGGACAGCGAACACCGGGGAGCTGTTTTTT
CAISPGTANTGELFF
>TRBV2|NA|NA|TRBJ2-2
TGTGCCAGCAGGGGGACACCGGGGTCGACCGGGGAGCTGTTTTTT
CASRGTPGSTGELFF
>TRBV6-5|NA|TRBD2|TRBJ2-1
TGTGCCAGCAGCAACGGGGGGGCCGGGTACAATGAGCAGTTCTTC
CASSNGGAGYNEQFF
>TRBV20-1|NA|NA|TRBJ2-7
TGCAGTGCTAGTCGGGGGTCCACCTACGAGCAGTACTTC
CSASRGSTYEQYF
>TRBV10-1|once|NA|TRBJ2-5
TGCGCCAGCAGTAGGGACTTTCAAGAGACCCAGTACTTC
CASSRDFQETQYF
>TRBV18|NA|NA|TRBJ1-4
TGTGCCAGCTCACCATCGTCATTTGAGAAGGGGCAACTGTTTTTT
CASSPSSFEKGQLFF
>TRBV30|NA|TRBD1|TRBJ1-4
TGTGCCTGGAGTCAGACAGGGGGAAATGAAAAACTGTTTTTT
CAWSQTGGNEKLFF
>TRBV7-9|NA|NA|TRBJ1-5
TGTGCAACCACGGGGCCGAATAGCAATCAGCCCCAGCATTTT
CATTGPNSNQPQHF
>TRBV6-5|NA|NA|TRBJ2-2
TGTGCCAGCAGTTACGGCAGGGTATCCGCCGGGGAGCTGTTTTTT
CASSYGRVSAGELFF
>TRBV10-3|NA|NA|TRBJ1-3
TGTGCCATCAGTGAGTCCGAGCCCTCTGGAAACACCATATATTTT
CAISESEPSGNTIYF
>TRBV10-1|NA|TRBD1|TRBJ2-4
TGCGCCAGCAGTCCCGGACAGGCGGGCAACATTCAGTACTTC
CASSPGQAGNIQYF
>TRBV21-1|few|NA|TRBJ1-1
TGTGCCAGCAGCCCACGGACAGCGAACACTGAAGCTTTCTTT
CASSPRTANTEAFF
>TRBV2|NA|NA|TRBJ2-3
TGTGCCAGCACCGACGAGACTAGAGGTAGGACAGATACGCAGTATTTT
CASTDETRGRTDTQYF
>TRBV6-5|NA|NA|TRBJ2-3
TGTGCCAGCACCATCGGGGATACGCAGTATTTT
CASTIGDTQYF
>TRBV25-1|once|NA|TRBJ1-2
TGTGCCAGCAGTGAAGGGGGCGGCGGCTATGGCTACACCTTC
CASSEGGGGYGYTF
>TRBV2|NA|TRBD2|TRBJ2-5
TGTGCCAGCAGGGGGCCGGGACTAGGGAGGGAGACCCAGTACTTC
CASRGPGLGRETQYF
>TRBV19|NA|NA|TRBJ1-3
TGTGCCAGTAGTATCAGGTACCGGGGGAATGGAAACACCATATATTTT
CASSIRYRGNGNTIYF
>TRBV5-6|few|TRBD1|TRBJ1-2
TGTGCCAGCACCTGGACAGGGTCTAACTATGGCTACACCTTC
CASTWTGSNYGYTF
>TRBV11-2|NA|TRBD1|TRBJ2-5
TGTGCCAGCAGCTTAGAGTCCCGGACAGGGCTTGAGACCCAGTACTTC
CASSLESRTGLETQYF
>TRBV12-3/TRBV12-4|NA|NA|TRBJ2-5
TGTGCCAGCAGGGGGAGGTCGCAAGAGACCCAGTACTTC
CASRGRSQETQYF
>TRBV6-5|NA|NA|TRBJ2-3
TGTGCCAGCAGTTACGCTCAGGGCACAGATACGCAGTATTTT
CASSYAQGTDTQYF